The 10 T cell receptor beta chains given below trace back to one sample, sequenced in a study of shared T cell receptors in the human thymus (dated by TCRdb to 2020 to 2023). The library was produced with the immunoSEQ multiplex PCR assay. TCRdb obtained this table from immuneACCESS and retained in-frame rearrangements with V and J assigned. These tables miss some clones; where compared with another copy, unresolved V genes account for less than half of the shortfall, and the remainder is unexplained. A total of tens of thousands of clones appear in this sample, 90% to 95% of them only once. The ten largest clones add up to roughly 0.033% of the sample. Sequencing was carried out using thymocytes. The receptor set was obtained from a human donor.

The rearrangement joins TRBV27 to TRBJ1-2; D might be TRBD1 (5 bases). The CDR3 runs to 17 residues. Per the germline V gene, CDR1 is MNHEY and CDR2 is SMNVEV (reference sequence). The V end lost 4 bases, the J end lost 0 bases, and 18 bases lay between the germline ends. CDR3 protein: CASSSSGPLRANYGYTF. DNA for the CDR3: TGTGCCAGCAGTTCCTCGGGACCCCTTCGAGCTAACTATGGCTACACCTTC.

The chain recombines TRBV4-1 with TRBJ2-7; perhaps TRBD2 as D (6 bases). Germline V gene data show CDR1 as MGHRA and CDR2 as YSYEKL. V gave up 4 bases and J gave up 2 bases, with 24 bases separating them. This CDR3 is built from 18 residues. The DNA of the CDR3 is TGCGCCAGCAGCCTACCGGGGGACGGGACGATCATGACCTACGAGCAGTACTTC. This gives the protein CASSLPGDGTIMTYEQYF.

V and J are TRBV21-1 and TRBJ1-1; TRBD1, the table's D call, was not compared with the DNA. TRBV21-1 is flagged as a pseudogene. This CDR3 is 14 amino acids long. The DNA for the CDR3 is TGTGCCAGCAGCAAAGAAACAGGGAACACTGAAGCTTTCTTT. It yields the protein CASSKETGNTEAFF.

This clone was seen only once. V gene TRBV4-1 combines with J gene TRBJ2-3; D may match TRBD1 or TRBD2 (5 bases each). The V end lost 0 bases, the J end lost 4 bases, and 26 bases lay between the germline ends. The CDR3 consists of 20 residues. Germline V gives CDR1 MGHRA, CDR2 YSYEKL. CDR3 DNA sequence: TGCGCCAGCAGCCAAGAAGGGGCCCACCCCCGGGACCCCCGAGCAGATACGCAGTATTTT. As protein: CASSQEGAHPRDPRADTQYF.

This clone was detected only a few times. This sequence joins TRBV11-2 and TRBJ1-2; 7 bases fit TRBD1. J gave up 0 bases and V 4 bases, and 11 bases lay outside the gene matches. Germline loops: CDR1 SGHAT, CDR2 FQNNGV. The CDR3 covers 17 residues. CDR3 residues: CASSSTGTANTNYGYTF. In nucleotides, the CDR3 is TGTGCCAGCAGCTCTACCGGGACAGCGAATACTAACTATGGCTACACCTTC. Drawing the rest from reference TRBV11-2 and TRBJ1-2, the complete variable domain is EAGVAQSPRYKIIEKRQSVAFWCNPISGHATLYWYQQILGQGPKLLIQFQNNGVVDDSQLPKDRFSAERLKGVDSTLKIQPAKLEDSAVYLCASSSTGTANTNYGYTFGSGTRLTVV.

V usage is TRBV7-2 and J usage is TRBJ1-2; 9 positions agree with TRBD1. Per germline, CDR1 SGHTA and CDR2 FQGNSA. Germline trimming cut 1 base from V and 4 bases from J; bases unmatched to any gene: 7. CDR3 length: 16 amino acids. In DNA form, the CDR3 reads TGTGCCAGCAGCTTAGTAATCGGACAGGGGACCTATGGCTACACCTTC. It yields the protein CASSLVIGQGTYGYTF.

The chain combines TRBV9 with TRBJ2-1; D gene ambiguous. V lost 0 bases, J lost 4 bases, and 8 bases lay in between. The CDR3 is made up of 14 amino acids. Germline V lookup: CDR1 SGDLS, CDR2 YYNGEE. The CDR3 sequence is CASSVATGYNEQFF. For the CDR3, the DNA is TGTGCCAGCAGCGTAGCTACCGGGTACAATGAGCAGTTCTTC.

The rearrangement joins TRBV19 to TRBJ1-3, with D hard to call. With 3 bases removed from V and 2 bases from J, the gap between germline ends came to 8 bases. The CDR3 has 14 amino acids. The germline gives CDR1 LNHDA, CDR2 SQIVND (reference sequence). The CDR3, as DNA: TGTGCCAGTAGTATTGAGGATCCTGGAAACACCATATATTTT. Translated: CASSIEDPGNTIYF.

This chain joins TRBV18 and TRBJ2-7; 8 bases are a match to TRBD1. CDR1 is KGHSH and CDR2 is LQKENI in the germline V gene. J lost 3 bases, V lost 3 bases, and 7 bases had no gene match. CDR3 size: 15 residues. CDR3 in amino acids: CASSPPRTGSYEQYF. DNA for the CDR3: TGTGCCAGCTCACCCCCCAGGACAGGGAGCTACGAGCAGTACTTC.

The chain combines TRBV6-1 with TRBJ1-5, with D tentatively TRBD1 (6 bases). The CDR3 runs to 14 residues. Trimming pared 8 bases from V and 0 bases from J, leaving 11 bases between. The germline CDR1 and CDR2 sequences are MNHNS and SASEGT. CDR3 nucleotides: TGTGCCAGCGCCAACAGGGATAGCAATCAGCCCCAGCATTTT. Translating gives CASANRDSNQPQHF.